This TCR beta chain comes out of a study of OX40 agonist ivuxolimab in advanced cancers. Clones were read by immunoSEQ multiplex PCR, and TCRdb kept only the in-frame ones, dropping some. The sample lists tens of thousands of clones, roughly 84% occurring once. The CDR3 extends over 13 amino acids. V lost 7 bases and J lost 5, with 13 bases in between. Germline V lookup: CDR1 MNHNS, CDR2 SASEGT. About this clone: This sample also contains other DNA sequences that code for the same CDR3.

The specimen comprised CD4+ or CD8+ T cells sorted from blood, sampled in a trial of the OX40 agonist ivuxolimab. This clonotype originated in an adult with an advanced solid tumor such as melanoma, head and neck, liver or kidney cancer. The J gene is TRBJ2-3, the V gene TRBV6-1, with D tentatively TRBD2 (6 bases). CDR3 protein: CASTAGLGDTQYF. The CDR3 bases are TGTGCCAGCACGGCGGGACTTGGAGATACGCAGTATTTT.